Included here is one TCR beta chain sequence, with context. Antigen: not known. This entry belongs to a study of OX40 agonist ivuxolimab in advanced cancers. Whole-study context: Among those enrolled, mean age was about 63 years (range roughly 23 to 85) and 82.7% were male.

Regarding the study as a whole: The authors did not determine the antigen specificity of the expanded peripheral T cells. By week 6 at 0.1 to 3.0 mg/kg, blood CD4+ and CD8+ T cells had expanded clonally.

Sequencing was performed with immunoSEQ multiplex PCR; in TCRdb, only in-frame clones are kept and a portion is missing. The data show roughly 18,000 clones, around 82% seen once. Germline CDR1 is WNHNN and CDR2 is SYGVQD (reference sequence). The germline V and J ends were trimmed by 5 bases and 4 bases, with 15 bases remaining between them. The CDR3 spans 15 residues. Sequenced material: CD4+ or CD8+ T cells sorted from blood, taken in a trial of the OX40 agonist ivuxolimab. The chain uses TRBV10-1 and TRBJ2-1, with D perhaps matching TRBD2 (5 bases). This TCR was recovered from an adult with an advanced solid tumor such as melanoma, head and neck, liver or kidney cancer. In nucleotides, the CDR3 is TGCGCCAGCAGTCCACGCCGACTACATTACAATGAGCAGTTCTTC. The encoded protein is CASSPRRLHYNEQFF.